These 20 T cell receptor beta chains share one sample of origin, sequenced in a study of shared clonotypes between healthy human individuals. The table came from immunoSEQ multiplex PCR; TCRdb's copy has only in-frame clones and leaves some out. The table has a few million clones, approximately 90% seen once. The material sequenced was naive CD4+ T cells from PBMCs. The sample's subset: CD45RA+ positively selected. The receptor source for this set is a man younger than 35 in good health. Some clones in this sample may be carry-over from other donors' samples.

J is TRBJ2-5 and V is TRBV5-1; 7 positions match TRBD1. The CDR3 length is 16 residues. The J segment lost 5 bases and the V segment lost 0 bases, leaving 10 bases of the junction unmatched. CDR1 and CDR2 from the germline V gene are SGHRS and YFSETQ. CDR3 coding DNA: TGCGCCAGCAGCTTGGGGACAGGAGGCAATATGGAGACCCAGTACTTC. This gives the protein CASSLGTGGNMETQYF.

This clone has just a few counts. Other DNA variants within this sample encode the same CDR3. The rearrangement links TRBV5-1 to TRBJ1-1; D gene unclear. The CDR3 contains 15 residues. V lost 0 bases and J lost 1, with 10 bases in between. Germline CDR1 and CDR2: SGHRS and YFSETQ. For the CDR3, the DNA is TGCGCCAGCAGCTTGGTAGTCCGGGGGAACACTGAAGCTTTCTTT. It yields the protein CASSLVVRGNTEAFF.

V gene TRBV27 combines with J gene TRBJ1-5; no clear D gene. The V end was cut by 4 bases, the J end by 3 bases, with 13 bases between. CDR3 length equals 15 residues. Germline-derived CDR1 and CDR2 are MNHEY and SMNVEV (reference sequence). CDR3 loop: CASSSRLGVNQPQHF. Here the CDR3 DNA reads TGTGCCAGCAGTTCCCGTTTAGGAGTCAATCAGCCCCAGCATTTT.

The chain links TRBV5-4 to TRBJ1-2; possible D gene TRBD1, 6 bases. The germline V gene has CDR1 SGHNT and CDR2 YYREEE (reference sequence). The CDR3 spans 13 residues. V was trimmed by 0 bases and J by 9 bases, leaving 12 bases between them. The CDR3 DNA reads TGTGCCAGCAGCTTGGGGGACATCGAGCGCTACACCTTC. Its translation: CASSLGDIERYTF.

The chain carries TRBV5-5 and TRBJ1-5, with TRBD1 identical over 9 bases. The CDR3 runs to 16 residues. The germline gives CDR1 SGHKS, CDR2 YYEKEE (reference sequence). V shed 1 base, J shed 5 bases, and the junction held 7 bases outside the gene matches. The CDR3 DNA reads TGTGCCAGCAGCTTGTTACAGGGGGCAGGGTATCAGCCCCAGCATTTT. Protein: CASSLLQGAGYQPQHF. Based on the CDR3 plus reference TRBV5-5 and TRBJ1-5, the full variable domain is DAGVTQSPTHLIKTRGQQVTLRCSPISGHKSVSWYQQVLGQGPQFIFQYYEKEERGRGNFPDRFSARQFPNYSSELNVNALLLGDSALYLCASSLLQGAGYQPQHFGDGTRLSIL.

The chain employs TRBV19 and TRBJ2-7, with a possible D match to TRBD1 (7 bases). CDR3 length equals 14 residues. Trimming stripped 10 bases from V and 0 bases from J, with 16 bases between. Germline V CDR1 and CDR2: LNHDA, SQIVND (reference sequence). CDR3 protein: CATGEAGGSYEQYF. The CDR3 DNA is TGTGCCACCGGGGAGGCAGGGGGCTCCTACGAGCAGTACTTC.

A single count supports this clone. The same CDR3 also results from other DNA sequences found in this sample. This sequence joins TRBV30 and TRBJ2-5; D possibly uses TRBD1 or TRBD2 (6 bases each). There are 14 residues in the CDR3. V was clipped by 1 base and J by 1 base, with 10 bases between them. CDR1 and CDR2 (germline): GTSNPN, SVGIG (reference sequence). The CDR3 loop reads CAWSGGGGQETQYF. The CDR3 region has the DNA TGTGCCTGGAGTGGCGGAGGGGGCCAAGAGACCCAGTACTTC.

This chain connects TRBV19 to TRBJ1-2; 7 bases line up with TRBD1. V shed 2 bases and J 6 bases; nucleotides not matched to a gene: 6. This CDR3 region has 14 residues. CDR1 is LNHDA and CDR2 is SQIVND in the germline V gene (reference sequence). CDR3 nucleotides: TGTGCCAGTAGTATAACCCAGGGGGAGAATGGCTACACCTTC. This encodes CASSITQGENGYTF. Using reference TRBV19 and TRBJ1-2 for the parts outside the CDR3, the full variable domain is DGGITQSPKYLFRKEGQNVTLSCEQNLNHDAMYWYRQDPGQGLRLIYYSQIVNDFQKGDIAEGYSVSREKKESFPLTVTSAQKNPTAFYLCASSITQGENGYTFGSGTRLTVV.

The J gene is TRBJ2-6, the V gene TRBV7-8, with TRBD2 as a possible D gene (5 bases). The germline gives CDR1 SGHVS, CDR2 FQNEAQ. V dropped 7 bases and J dropped 3 bases, with 22 bases sitting between them. The CDR3 is made up of 18 amino acids. The CDR3: CASTQQPRRDFGANVLTF. The CDR3 nucleotides read TGTGCCAGCACCCAACAACCGAGACGGGATTTTGGGGCCAACGTCCTGACTTTC.

The chain joins TRBV27 to TRBJ1-4; no reliable D call. The CDR3 is made up of 15 amino acids. CDR1 MNHEY and CDR2 SMNVEV come from the germline V gene (reference sequence). With 5 bases removed from V and 10 bases from J, the gap between germline ends came to 20 bases. The CDR3 is CASSPRMGDDIKLFF. The CDR3 DNA reads TGTGCCAGCAGTCCGCGGATGGGCGACGATATAAAACTGTTTTTT.

The chain carries TRBV6-1 and TRBJ2-5; 7 bases align to TRBD1. The closer fit of TRBJ2-7 to the DNA end suggests the J call may be wrong. The CDR3 length is 15 residues. In germline, CDR1 is MNHNS, CDR2 SASEGT. CDR3 nucleotides: TGTGCCAGCAGTGAAGCCGGGACAGCCGGGGCCGAGCAGTACTTC. Encoded protein: CASSEAGTAGAEQYF.

The chain combines TRBV19 with TRBJ2-3; TRBD2 is a possible D gene (5 bases). V lost 7 bases and J lost 6, with 17 bases in between. Germline lookup yields CDR1 LNHDA and CDR2 SQIVND (reference sequence). The CDR3 contains 14 residues. The CDR3 loop is CASIVDYLMDTQYF. The CDR3 DNA sequence: TGTGCCAGTATTGTCGACTATTTAATGGATACGCAGTATTTT.

This clone has a handful of counts. The chain links TRBV21-1 to TRBJ1-4. TRBV21-1 is an annotated pseudogene. The CDR3 sequence is 11 residues long. The DNA for the CDR3 is TGTGCCCCGTTCGATAATGAAAAACTGTTTTTT. Residues: CAPFDNEKLFF.

The chain recombines TRBV4-3 with TRBJ1-2, with 8 bases matching TRBD1. The length of the CDR3 is 14 residues. Germline trimming cut 5 bases from V and 4 bases from J; bases unmatched to any gene: 6. Germline-derived CDR1 and CDR2 are LGHNA and YSLEER. CDR3 amino acids: CASSTGQGGYGYTF. The CDR3, as DNA: TGCGCCAGCAGCACCGGACAGGGCGGCTATGGCTACACCTTC.

The chain is built from TRBV7-6 and TRBJ1-1; D may be TRBD1 (5 bases). V shed 1 base and J shed 5 bases, with 8 bases lying between them. The CDR3 totals 13 residues. The germline V gene has CDR1 SGHVS and CDR2 FNYEAQ. CDR3 sequence: CASSLEGVTEAFF. The CDR3 DNA follows: TGTGCCAGCAGCTTAGAAGGGGTAACTGAAGCTTTCTTT.

The table lists this clone with a count of one. V gene TRBV7-9 combines with J gene TRBJ2-5; possible D gene TRBD1, 6 bases. CDR1 is SEHNR and CDR2 is FQNEAQ in the germline V gene (reference sequence). Trimming cost V 6 bases and J 0 bases, with 14 bases left between them. CDR3 size: 15 residues. CDR3 bases: TGTGCCAGCAGTTCCGGGACAACTCACCAAGAGACCCAGTACTTC. Amino acid sequence: CASSSGTTHQETQYF.

The chain has TRBV11-3 and TRBJ2-3, with 7 bases that match TRBD2. This CDR3 is 16 amino acids long. Germline trimming cut 5 bases from V and 0 bases from J; bases unmatched to any gene: 8. Germline CDR1 and CDR2: SGHNT and YENEEA. CDR3 sequence reads: CASSPSGVRSTDTQYF. The CDR3 DNA follows: TGTGCCAGCAGCCCAAGCGGGGTCCGAAGCACAGATACGCAGTATTTT.

This chain links TRBV6-5 with TRBJ2-7; unclear D gene. There are 15 residues in the CDR3. Germline assignment: CDR1 MNHEY and CDR2 SVGAGI. Between the trimmed V and J ends, which lost 0 bases and 2 bases, there was a span of 11 bases. The CDR3 reads CASSYSYPATYEQYF. Here the CDR3 DNA reads TGTGCCAGCAGTTACTCGTATCCGGCAACCTACGAGCAGTACTTC.

The J gene is TRBJ2-7, the V gene TRBV4-1; 7 bases map to TRBD1. V lost 3 bases, J lost 2 bases, and 7 bases stayed unmatched. Germline V gene lookup returns CDR1 MGHRA and CDR2 YSYEKL. This CDR3 is 15 amino acids long. CDR3 sequence (DNA): TGCGCCAGCAGCCATTACAGGGGAGAAACCTACGAGCAGTACTTC. It codes for CASSHYRGETYEQYF.

V is TRBV5-6 and J is TRBJ2-1; D may be TRBD1 (6 bases). Germline V gene sequence: CDR1 SGHDT, CDR2 YYEEEE. The ends were cut back, 1 base at V and 2 bases at J, with 10 bases in the middle. CDR3 length equals 15 residues. The CDR3 is CASSLQGIPYNEQFF. Here the CDR3 DNA reads TGTGCCAGCAGCTTGCAGGGGATCCCCTACAATGAGCAGTTCTTC.